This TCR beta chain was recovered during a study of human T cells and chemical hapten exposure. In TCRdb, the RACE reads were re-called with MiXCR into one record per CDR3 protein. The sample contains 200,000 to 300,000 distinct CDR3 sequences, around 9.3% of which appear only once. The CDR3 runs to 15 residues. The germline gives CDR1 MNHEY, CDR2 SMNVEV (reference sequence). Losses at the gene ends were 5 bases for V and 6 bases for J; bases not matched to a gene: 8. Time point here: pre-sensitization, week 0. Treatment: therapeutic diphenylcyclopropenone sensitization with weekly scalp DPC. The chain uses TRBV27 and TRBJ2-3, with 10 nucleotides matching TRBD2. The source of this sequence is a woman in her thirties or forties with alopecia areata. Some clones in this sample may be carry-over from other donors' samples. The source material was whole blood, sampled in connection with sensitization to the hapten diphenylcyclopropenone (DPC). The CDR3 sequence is CASSPSSGSADTQYF. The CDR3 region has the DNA TGTGCCAGCAGTCCATCTAGCGGGAGTGCCGATACGCAGTATTTT.